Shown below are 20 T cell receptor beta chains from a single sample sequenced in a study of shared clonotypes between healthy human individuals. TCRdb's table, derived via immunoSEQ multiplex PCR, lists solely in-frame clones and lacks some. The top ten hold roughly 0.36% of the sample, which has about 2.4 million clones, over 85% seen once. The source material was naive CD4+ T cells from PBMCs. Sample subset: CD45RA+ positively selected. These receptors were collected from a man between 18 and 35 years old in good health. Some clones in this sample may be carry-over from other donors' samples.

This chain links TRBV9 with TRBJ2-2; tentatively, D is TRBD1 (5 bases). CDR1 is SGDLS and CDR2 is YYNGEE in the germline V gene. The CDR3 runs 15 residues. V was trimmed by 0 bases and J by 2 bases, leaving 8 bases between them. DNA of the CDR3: TGTGCCAGCAGCGTAGCTAGGGGCAACACCGGGGAGCTGTTTTTT. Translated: CASSVARGNTGELFF. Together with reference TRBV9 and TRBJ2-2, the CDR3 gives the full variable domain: DSGVTQTPKHLITATGQRVTLRCSPRSGDLSVYWYQQSLDQGLQFLIQYYNGEERAKGNILERFSAQQFPDLHSELNLSSLELGDSALYFCASSVARGNTGELFFGEGSRLTVL.

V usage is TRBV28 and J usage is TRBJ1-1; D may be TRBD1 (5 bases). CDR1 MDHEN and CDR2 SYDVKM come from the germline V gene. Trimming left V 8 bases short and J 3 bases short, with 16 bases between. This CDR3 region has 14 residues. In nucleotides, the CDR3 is TGTGCCAGCCACAACCGGGGCGAGGACACTGAAGCTTTCTTT. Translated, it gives CASHNRGEDTEAFF.

CDR3 residues: CASSLTSGRPGANVLTF. The CDR3 DNA is TGTGCCAGCAGTTTAACTAGCGGGAGGCCTGGGGCCAACGTCCTGACTTTC. The gene calls are TRBV28 and TRBJ2-6; TRBD2 agrees at 12 bases. This CDR3 comprises 17 residues. V lost 2 bases and J lost 2; bases outside the gene matches: 1. Germline V lookup: CDR1 MDHEN, CDR2 SYDVKM.

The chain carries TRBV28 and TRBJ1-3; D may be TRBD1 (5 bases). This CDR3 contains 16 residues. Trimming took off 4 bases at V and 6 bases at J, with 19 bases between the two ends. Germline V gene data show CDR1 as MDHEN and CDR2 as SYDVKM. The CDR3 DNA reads TGTGCCAGCAGTTCCTGGGTTCTAGGGGTAGAAAACACCATATATTTT. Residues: CASSSWVLGVENTIYF.

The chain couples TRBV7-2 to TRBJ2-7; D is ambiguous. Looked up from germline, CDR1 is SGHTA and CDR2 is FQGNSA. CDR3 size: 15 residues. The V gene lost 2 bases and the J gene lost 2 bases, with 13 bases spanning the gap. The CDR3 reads CASSLRPILPYEQYF. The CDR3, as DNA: TGTGCCAGCAGCTTAAGGCCAATCCTCCCCTACGAGCAGTACTTC. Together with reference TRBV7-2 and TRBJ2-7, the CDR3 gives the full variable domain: GAGVSQSPSNKVTEKGKDVELRCDPISGHTALYWYRQSLGQGLEFLIYFQGNSAPDKSGLPSDRFSAERTGGSVSTLTIQRTQQEDSAVYLCASSLRPILPYEQYFGPGTRLTVT.

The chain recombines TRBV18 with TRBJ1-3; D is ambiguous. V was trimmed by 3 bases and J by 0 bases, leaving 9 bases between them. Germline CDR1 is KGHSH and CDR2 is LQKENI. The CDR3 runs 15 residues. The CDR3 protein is CASSPSYFSGNTIYF. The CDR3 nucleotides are TGTGCCAGCTCACCGTCTTACTTCTCTGGAAACACCATATATTTT.

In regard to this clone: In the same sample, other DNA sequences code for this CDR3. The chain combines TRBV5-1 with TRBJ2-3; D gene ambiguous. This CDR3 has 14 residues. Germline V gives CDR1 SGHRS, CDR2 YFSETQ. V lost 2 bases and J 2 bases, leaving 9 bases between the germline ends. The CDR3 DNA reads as TGCGCCAGCAGCTTCCTAGGGAACACAGATACGCAGTATTTT. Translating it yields CASSFLGNTDTQYF.

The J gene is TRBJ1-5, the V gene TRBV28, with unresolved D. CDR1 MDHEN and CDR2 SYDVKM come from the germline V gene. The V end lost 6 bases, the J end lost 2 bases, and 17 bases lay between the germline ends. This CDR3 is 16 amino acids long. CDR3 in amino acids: CASSLAVWRGNQPQHF. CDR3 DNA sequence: TGTGCCAGCAGCCTAGCAGTTTGGCGAGGCAATCAGCCCCAGCATTTT.

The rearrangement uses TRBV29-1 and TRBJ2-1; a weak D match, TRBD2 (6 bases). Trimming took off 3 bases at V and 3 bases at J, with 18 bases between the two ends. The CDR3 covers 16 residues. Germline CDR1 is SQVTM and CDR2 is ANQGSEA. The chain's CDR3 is CSVEDLASVGYNEQFF. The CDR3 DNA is TGCAGCGTTGAGGATTTGGCTAGCGTAGGCTACAATGAGCAGTTCTTC.

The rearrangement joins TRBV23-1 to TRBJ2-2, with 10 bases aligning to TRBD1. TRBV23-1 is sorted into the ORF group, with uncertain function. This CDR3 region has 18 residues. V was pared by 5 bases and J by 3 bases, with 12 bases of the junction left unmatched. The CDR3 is CASSAPTDRGQHTGELFF. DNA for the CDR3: TGCGCCAGCAGTGCCCCAACCGACAGGGGGCAACACACCGGGGAGCTGTTTTTT.

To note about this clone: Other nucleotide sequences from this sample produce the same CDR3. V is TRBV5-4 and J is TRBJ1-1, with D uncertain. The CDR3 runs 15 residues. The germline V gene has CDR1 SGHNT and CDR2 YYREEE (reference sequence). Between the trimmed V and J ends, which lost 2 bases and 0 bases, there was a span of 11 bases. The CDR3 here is CASSLGGRMNTEAFF. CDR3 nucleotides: TGTGCCAGCAGCTTAGGAGGGCGGATGAACACTGAAGCTTTCTTT.

CDR3 protein: CASSLGRDRVDGYTF. CDR3 sequence (DNA): TGCGCCAGCAGCTTGGGTCGGGACAGGGTGGATGGCTACACCTTC. The chain employs TRBV5-1 and TRBJ1-2; 9 nucleotides line up with TRBD1. There are 15 residues in the CDR3. Germline lookup yields CDR1 SGHRS and CDR2 YFSETQ. V shed 0 bases, J shed 6 bases, and the junction held 6 bases outside the gene matches. The complete variable domain, with remaining parts taken from reference TRBV5-1 and TRBJ1-2, reads KAGVTQTPRYLIKTRGQQVTLSCSPISGHRSVSWYQQTPGQGLQFLFEYFSETQRNKGNFPGRFSGRQFSNSRSEMNVSTLELGDSALYLCASSLGRDRVDGYTFGSGTRLTVV.

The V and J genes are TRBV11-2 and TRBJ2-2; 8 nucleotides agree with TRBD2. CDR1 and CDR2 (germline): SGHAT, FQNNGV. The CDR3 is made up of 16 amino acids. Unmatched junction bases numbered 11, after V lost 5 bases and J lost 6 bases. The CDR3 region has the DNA TGTGCCAGCAGCACCCGGCGGACGGGAGGGGCCGGGGAGCTGTTTTTT. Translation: CASSTRRTGGAGELFF.

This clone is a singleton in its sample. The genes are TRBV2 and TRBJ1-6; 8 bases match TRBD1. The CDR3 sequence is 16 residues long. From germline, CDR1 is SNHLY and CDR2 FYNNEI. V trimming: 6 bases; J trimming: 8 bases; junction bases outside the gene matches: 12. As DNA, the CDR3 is TGTGCCAGCAGCCGGTTCCCAGGGGGCGCTTATTCACCCCTCCACTTT. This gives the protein CASSRFPGGAYSPLHF.

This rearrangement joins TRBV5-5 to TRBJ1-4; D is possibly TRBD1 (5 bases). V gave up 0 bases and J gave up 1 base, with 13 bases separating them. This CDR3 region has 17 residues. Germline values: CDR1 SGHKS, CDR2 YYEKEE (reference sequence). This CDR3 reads CASSLVGSGGTNEKLFF. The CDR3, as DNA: TGTGCCAGCAGCTTGGTAGGGTCGGGGGGAACTAATGAAAAACTGTTTTTT.

The CDR3 protein is CASSRGTSGTRTDTQYF. CDR3 bases: TGTGCCAGCTCACGCGGGACTAGCGGAACTCGGACGGATACGCAGTATTTT. The chain links TRBV18 to TRBJ2-3; TRBD2 matches at 11 bases. Germline V lookup: CDR1 KGHSH, CDR2 LQKENI. Trimming took 4 bases from V and 6 from J; bases not matched to a gene: 12. The CDR3 has 17 residues. Together with reference TRBV18 and TRBJ2-3, the CDR3 gives the full variable domain: NAGVMQNPRHLVRRRGQEARLRCSPMKGHSHVYWYRQLPEEGLKFMVYLQKENIIDESGMPKERFSAEFPKEGPSILRIQQVVRGDSAAYFCASSRGTSGTRTDTQYFGPGTRLTVL.

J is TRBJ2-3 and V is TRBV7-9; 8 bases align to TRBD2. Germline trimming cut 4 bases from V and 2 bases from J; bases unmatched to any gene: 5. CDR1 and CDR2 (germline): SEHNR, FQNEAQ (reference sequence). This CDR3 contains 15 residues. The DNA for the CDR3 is TGTGCCAGCAGCTCCCGGGGGGGGTTCACAGATACGCAGTATTTT. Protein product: CASSSRGGFTDTQYF.

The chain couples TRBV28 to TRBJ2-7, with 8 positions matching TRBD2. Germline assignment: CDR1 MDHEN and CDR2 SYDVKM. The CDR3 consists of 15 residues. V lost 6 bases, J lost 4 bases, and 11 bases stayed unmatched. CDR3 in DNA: TGTGCCAGCAGCTCCCTATCGGGAGGGAAGTACGAGCAGTACTTC. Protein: CASSSLSGGKYEQYF.

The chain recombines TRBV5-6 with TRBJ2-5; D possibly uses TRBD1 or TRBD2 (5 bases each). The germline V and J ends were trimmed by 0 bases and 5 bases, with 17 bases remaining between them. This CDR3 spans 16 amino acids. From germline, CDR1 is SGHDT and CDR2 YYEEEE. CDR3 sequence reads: CASSLAPGRLWETQYF. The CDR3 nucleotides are TGTGCCAGCAGCTTGGCACCGGGGCGACTCTGGGAGACCCAGTACTTC.

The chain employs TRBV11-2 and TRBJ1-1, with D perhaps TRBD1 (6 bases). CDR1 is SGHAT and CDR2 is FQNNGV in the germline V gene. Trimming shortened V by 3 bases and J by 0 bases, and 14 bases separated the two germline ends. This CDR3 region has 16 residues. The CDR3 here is CASSFTGGGLNTEAFF. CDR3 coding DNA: TGTGCCAGCAGCTTCACGGGGGGCGGATTGAACACTGAAGCTTTCTTT.